This T cell receptor beta chain was captured in a study of blood T cell repertoires in COVID-19. Study summary: Material from acute and convalescent COVID-19 was sourced from the United States, Italy and Spain. The cDNA or gDNA used as material had been derived from T cells, B-cell-depleted T cells, or PBMCs.

As processed by the authors: Counts of nucleated cells, estimated from reference gene primer amplification, were obtained. Assay used: immunoSEQ multiplex PCR; TCRdb lists only in-frame clones, some missing. V, J and clone size were drawn from that table, and D and trimming were deduced from the DNA. This table holds approximately 170,000 clones, approximately 86% found once. Trimming took off 6 bases at V and 13 bases at J, with 12 bases between the two ends. The germline V gene has CDR1 SNHLY and CDR2 FYNNEI. This CDR3 contains 11 residues. This clone was observed a handful of times. Input material: peripheral blood. The chain joins TRBV2 to TRBJ1-4; D possibly corresponds to TRBD1 (5 bases). This sequence originates from a woman older than 75 with active or convalescent COVID-19. CDR3 amino acids: CASRLDSRLFF. The CDR3 nucleotides read TGTGCCAGCAGGTTAGACAGCAGACTGTTTTTT.